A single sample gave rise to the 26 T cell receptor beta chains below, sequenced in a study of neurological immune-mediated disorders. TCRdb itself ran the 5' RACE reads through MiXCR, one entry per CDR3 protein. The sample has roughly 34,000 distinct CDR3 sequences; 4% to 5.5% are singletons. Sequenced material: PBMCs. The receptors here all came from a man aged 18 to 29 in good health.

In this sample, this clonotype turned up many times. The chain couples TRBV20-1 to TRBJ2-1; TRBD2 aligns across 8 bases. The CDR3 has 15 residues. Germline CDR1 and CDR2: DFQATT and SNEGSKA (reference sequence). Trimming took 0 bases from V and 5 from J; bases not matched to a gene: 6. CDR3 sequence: CSARDIGAGDNEQFF. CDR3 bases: TGCAGTGCTAGAGATATCGGAGCGGGGGACAATGAGCAGTTCTTC.

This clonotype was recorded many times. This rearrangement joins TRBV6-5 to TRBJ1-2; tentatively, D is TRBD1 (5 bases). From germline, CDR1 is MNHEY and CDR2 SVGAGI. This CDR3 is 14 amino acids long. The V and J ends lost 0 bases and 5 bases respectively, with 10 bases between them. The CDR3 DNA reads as TGTGCCAGCAGTTACTCGAGCAGGGAATATGGCTACACCTTC. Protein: CASSYSSREYGYTF.

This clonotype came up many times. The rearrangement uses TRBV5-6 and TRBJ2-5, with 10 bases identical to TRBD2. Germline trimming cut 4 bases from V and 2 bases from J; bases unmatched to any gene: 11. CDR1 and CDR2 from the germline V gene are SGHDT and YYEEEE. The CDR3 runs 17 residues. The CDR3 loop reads CASSPFGLAGVQETQYF. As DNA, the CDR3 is TGTGCCAGCAGCCCGTTCGGGCTAGCGGGGGTTCAAGAGACCCAGTACTTC.

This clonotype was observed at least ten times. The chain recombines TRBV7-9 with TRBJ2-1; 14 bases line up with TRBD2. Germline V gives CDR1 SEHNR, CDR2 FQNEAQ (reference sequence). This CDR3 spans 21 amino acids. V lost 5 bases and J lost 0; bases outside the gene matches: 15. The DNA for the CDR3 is TGTGCCAGCAGCCCTACCAAAGGACTAGCGGGGGGCGTAACCTCCTACAATGAGCAGTTCTTC. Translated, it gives CASSPTKGLAGGVTSYNEQFF.

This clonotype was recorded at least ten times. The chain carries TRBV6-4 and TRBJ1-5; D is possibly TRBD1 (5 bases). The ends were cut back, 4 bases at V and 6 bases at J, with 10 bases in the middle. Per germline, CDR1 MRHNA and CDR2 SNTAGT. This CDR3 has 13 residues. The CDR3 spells CASSVLGGQPQHF. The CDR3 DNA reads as TGTGCCAGCAGTGTATTGGGGGGTCAGCCCCAGCATTTT.

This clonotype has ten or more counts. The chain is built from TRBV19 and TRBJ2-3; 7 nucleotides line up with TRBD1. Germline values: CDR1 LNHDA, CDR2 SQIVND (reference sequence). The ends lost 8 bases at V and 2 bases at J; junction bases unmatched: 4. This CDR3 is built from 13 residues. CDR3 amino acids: CASGQDLTDTQYF. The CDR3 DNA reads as TGTGCCAGTGGACAGGATCTCACAGATACGCAGTATTTT.

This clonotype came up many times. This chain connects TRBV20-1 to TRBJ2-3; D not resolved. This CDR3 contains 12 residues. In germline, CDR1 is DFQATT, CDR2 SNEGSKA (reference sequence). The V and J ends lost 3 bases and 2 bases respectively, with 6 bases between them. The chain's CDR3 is CSASPTTDTQYF. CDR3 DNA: TGCAGTGCTAGTCCCACCACAGATACGCAGTATTTT.

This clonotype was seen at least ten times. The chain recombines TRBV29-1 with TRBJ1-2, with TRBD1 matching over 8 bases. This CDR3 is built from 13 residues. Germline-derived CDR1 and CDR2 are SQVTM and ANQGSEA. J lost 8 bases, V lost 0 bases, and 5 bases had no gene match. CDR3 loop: CSVEDPGGGGYTF. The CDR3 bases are TGCAGCGTTGAAGATCCAGGGGGCGGGGGCTACACCTTC.

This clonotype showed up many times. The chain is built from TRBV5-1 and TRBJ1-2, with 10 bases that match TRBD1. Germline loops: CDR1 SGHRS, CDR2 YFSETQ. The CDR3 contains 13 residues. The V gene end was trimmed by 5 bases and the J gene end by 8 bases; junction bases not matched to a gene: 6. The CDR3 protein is CASSIGQGDGYTF. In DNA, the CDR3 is TGCGCCAGCAGTATAGGACAGGGGGACGGCTACACCTTC.

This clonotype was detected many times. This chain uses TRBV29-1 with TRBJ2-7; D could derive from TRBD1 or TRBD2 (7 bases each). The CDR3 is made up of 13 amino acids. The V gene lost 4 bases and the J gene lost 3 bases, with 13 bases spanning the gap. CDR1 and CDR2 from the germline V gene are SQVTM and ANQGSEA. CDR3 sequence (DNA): TGCAGCGTTGCAGGGGGAGGGCTCTACGAGCAGTACTTC. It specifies CSVAGGGLYEQYF.

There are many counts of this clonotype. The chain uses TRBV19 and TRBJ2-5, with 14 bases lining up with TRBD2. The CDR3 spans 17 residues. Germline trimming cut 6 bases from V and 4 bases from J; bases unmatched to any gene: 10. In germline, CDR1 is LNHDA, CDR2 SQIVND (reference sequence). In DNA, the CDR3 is TGTGCCAGTAGCTGGACTAGCGGGGGGAGAAACGTAGAGACCCAGTACTTC. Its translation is CASSWTSGGRNVETQYF. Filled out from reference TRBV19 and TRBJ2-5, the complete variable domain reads DGGITQSPKYLFRKEGQNVTLSCEQNLNHDAMYWYRQDPGQGLRLIYYSQIVNDFQKGDIAEGYSVSREKKESFPLTVTSAQKNPTAFYLCASSWTSGGRNVETQYFGPGTRLLVL.

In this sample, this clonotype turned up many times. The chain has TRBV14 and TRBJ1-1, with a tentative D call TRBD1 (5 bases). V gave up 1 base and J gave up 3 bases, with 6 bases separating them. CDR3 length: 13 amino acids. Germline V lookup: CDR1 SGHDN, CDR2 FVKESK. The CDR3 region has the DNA TGTGCCAGCAGCCAAGGCAGGGACACTGAAGCTTTCTTT. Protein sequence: CASSQGRDTEAFF. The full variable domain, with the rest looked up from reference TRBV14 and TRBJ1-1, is EAGVTQFPSHSVIEKGQTVTLRCDPISGHDNLYWYRRVMGKEIKFLLHFVKESKQDESGMPNNRFLAERTGGTYSTLKVQPAELEDSGVYFCASSQGRDTEAFFGQGTRLTVV.

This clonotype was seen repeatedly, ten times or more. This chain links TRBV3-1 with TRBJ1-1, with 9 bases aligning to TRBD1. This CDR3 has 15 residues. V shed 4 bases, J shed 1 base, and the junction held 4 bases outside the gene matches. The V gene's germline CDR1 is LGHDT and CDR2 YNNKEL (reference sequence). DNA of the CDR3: TGTGCCAGCAGCCTGGACAGGGGCAGGAACACTGAAGCTTTCTTT. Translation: CASSLDRGRNTEAFF.

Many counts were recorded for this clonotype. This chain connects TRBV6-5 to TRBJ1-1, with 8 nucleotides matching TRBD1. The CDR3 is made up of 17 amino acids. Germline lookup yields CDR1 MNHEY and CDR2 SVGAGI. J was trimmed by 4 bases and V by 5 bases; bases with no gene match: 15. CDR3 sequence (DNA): TGTGCCAGCAGTCCACAGGGGGGACGACTCCGCGCCACTGAAGCTTTCTTT. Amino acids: CASSPQGGRLRATEAFF.

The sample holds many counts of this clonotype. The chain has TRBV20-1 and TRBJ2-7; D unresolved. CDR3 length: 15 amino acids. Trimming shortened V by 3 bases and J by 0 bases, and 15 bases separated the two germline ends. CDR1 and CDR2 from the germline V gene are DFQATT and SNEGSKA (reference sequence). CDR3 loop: CSARKGGSGSYEQYF. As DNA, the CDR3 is TGCAGTGCTAGGAAGGGTGGATCGGGCTCCTACGAGCAGTACTTC.

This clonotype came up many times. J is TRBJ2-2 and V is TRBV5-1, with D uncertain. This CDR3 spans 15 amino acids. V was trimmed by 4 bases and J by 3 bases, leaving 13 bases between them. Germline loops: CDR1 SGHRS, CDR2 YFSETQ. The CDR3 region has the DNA TGCGCCAGCAGCGAAAGGGTGGGCGACACCGGGGAGCTGTTTTTT. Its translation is CASSERVGDTGELFF.

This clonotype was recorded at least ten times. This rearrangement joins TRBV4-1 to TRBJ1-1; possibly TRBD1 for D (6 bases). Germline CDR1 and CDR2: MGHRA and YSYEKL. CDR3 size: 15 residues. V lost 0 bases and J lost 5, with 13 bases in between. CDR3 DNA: TGCGCCAGCAGCCAAGAGGAGACAGGAAGAACTGAAGCTTTCTTT. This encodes CASSQEETGRTEAFF.

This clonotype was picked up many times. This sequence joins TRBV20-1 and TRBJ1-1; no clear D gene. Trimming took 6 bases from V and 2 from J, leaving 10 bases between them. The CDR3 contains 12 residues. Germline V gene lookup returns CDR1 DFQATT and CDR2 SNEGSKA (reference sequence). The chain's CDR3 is CSAEVDNTEAFF. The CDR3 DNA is TGCAGTGCCGAAGTAGATAACACTGAAGCTTTCTTT.

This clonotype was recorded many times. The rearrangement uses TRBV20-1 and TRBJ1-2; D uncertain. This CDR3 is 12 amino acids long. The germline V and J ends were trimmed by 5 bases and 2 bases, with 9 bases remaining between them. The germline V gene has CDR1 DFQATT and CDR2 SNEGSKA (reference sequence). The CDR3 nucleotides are TGCAGTGCTCCCTTAACGAACTATGGCTACACCTTC. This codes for CSAPLTNYGYTF.

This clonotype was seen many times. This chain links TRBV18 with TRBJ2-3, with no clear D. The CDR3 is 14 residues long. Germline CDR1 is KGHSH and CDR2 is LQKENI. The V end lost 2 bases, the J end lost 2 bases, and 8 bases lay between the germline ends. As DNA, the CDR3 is TGTGCCAGCTCACCAGACTGGATCACAGATACGCAGTATTTT. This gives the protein CASSPDWITDTQYF.

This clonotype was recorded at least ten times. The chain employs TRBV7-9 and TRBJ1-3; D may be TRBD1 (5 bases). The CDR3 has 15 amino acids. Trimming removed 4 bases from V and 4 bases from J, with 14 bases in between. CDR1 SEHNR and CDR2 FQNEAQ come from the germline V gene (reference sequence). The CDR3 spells CASSSTGMEGNTIYF. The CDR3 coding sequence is TGTGCCAGCAGCTCCACAGGCATGGAAGGAAACACCATATATTTT.

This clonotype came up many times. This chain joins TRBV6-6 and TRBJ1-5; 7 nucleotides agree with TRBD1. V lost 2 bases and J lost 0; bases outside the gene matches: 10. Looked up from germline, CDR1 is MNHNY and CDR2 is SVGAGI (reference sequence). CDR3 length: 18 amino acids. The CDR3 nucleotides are TGTGCCAGCAGTTACGGGGACAGAGAGACCTATAGCAATCAGCCCCAGCATTTT. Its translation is CASSYGDRETYSNQPQHF.

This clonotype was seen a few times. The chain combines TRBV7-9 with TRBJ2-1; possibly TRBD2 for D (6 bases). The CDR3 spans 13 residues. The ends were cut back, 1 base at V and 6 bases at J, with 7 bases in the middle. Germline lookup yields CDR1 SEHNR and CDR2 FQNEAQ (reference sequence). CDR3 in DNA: TGTGCCAGCAGCTTAGGCGGGGTCAATGAGCAGTTCTTC. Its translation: CASSLGGVNEQFF.

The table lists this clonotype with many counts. Written as DNA, the CDR3 is TGTGCCAGCAGCTTAGCGGGCCCCGGGCAGACCCAAGAGACCCAGTACTTC. This encodes CASSLAGPGQTQETQYF. The rearrangement uses TRBV7-9 and TRBJ2-5; no reliable D call. CDR1 SEHNR and CDR2 FQNEAQ come from the germline V gene (reference sequence). CDR3 size: 17 residues. V was shortened by 0 bases and J by 1 base, with 15 bases between the two germline ends.

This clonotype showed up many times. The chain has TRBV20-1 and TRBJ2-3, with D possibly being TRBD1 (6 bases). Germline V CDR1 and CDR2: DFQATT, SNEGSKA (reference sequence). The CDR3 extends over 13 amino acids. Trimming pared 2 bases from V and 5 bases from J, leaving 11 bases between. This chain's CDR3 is CSARRQVGDTQYF. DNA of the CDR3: TGCAGTGCTAGACGACAGGTCGGAGATACGCAGTATTTT.

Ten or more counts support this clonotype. This CDR3 is CASSLEYEQFF. The CDR3 region has the DNA TGCGCCAGCAGCTTAGAGTATGAGCAGTTCTTC. The genes are TRBV5-1 and TRBJ2-1; D gene unclear. This CDR3 has 11 amino acids. In germline, CDR1 is SGHRS, CDR2 YFSETQ. Deletions cut 2 bases from V and 8 bases from J, with 5 bases between. The complete variable domain, with remaining parts taken from reference TRBV5-1 and TRBJ2-1, reads KAGVTQTPRYLIKTRGQQVTLSCSPISGHRSVSWYQQTPGQGLQFLFEYFSETQRNKGNFPGRFSGRQFSNSRSEMNVSTLELGDSALYLCASSLEYEQFFGPGTRLTVL.